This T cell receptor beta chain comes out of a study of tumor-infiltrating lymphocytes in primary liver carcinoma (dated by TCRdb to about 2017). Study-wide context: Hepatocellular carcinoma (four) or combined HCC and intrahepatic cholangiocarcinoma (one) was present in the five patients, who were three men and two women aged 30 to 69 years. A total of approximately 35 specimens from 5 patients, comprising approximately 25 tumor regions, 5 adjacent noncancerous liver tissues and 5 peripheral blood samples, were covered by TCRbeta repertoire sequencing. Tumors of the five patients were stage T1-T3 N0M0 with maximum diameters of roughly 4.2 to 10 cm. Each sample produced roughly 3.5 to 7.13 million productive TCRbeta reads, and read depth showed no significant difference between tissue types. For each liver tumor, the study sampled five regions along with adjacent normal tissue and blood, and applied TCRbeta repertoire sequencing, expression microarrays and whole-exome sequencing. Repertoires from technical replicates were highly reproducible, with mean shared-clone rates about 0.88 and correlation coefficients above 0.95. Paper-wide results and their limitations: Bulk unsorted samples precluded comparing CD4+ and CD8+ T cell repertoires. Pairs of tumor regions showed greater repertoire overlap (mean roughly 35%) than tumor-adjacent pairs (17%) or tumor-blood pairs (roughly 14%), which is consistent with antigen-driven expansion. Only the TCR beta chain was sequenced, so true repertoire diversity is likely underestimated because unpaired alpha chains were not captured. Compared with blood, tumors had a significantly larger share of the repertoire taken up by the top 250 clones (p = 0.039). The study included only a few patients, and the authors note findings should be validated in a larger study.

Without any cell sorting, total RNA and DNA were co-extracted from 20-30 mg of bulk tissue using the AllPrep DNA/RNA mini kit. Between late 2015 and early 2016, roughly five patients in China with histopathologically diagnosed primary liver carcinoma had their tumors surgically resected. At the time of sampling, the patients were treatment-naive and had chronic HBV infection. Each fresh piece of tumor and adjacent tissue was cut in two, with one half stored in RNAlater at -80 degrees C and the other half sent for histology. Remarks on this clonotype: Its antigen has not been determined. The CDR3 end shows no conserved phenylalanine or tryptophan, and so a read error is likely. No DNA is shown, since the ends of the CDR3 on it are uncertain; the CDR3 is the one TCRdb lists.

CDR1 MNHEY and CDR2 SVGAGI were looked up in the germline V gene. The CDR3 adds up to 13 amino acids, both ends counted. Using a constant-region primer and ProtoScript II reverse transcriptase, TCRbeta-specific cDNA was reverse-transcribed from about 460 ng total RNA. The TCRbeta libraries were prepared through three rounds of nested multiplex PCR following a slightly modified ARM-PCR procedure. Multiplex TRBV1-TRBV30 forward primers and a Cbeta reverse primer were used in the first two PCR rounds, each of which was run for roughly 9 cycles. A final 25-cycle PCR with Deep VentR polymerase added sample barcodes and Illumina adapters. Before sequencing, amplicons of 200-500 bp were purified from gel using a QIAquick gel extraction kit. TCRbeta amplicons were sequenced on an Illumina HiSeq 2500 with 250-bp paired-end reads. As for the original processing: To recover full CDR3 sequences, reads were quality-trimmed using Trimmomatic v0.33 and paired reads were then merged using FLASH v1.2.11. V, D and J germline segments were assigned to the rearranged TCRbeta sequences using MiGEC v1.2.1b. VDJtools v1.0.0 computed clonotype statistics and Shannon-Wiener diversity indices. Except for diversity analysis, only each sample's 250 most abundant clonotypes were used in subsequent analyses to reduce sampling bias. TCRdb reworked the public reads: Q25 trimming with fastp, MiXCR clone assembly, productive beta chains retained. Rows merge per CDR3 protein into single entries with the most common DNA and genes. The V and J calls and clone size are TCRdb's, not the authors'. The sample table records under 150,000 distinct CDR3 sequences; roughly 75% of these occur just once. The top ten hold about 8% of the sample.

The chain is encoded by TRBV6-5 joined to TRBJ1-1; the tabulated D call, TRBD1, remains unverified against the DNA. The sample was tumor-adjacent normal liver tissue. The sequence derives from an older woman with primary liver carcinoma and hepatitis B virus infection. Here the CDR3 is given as CASSSPGGFEAYL.